The present T cell receptor (beta chain) was sequenced within a study of shared clonotypes between healthy human individuals. Findings of the study overall: Between several donors, naive CD4 clonotypes were shared at a level of approximately 5%.

This clone was seen only once. Its matching antigen is unknown. After removal of 4 bases from V and 4 bases from J, the junction contained 15 bases not matched to a gene. The CDR3 totals 18 residues. Germline V CDR1 and CDR2: SGHAT, FQDESV (reference sequence). Recent acute infections and vaccinations were absent in the healthy HIV-negative adult donors. Donors, without exception, were Caucasian adults residing in Nashville, Tennessee. Repertoires were generated with immunoSEQ multiplex PCR, while TCRdb's copy carries only in-frame clones and drops some. The sample yields hundreds of thousands of clones, approximately 73% seen once.

The chain links TRBV11-1 to TRBJ1-1, with 10 bases matching TRBD1. The sample consisted of memory CD4+ T cells sorted from blood. Subset in this sample: CD45RA-negative fraction. The sequence was obtained from a woman aged 30 to 39 in good health. CDR3 coding DNA: TGTGCCAGCAGCTCAGGGACAGGGGTCGGTATTTGGAGCACTGAAGCTTTCTTT. Protein sequence: CASSSGTGVGIWSTEAFF.